The present TCR beta chain was sequenced within a study of OX40 agonist ivuxolimab in advanced cancers. The CDR3 consists of 14 residues. Germline V gene sequence: CDR1 LNHNV, CDR2 YYDKDF (reference sequence). V lost 1 base, J lost 5 bases, and 1 base stayed unmatched. Some clones are missing from TCRdb's copy, which holds only in-frame ones; the method was immunoSEQ multiplex PCR. This table holds some 17,000 clones, roughly nine tenths found once. The J gene is TRBJ1-4, the V gene TRBV15; 7 positions match TRBD1. The TCR sequence derives from an adult with an advanced solid tumor such as melanoma, head and neck, liver or kidney cancer. The material was CD4+ or CD8+ T cells sorted from blood, obtained in a trial of the OX40 agonist ivuxolimab. CDR3 bases: TGTGCCACCAGCAGAGGACAGGGAAATGAAAAACTGTTTTTT. As protein: CATSRGQGNEKLFF.